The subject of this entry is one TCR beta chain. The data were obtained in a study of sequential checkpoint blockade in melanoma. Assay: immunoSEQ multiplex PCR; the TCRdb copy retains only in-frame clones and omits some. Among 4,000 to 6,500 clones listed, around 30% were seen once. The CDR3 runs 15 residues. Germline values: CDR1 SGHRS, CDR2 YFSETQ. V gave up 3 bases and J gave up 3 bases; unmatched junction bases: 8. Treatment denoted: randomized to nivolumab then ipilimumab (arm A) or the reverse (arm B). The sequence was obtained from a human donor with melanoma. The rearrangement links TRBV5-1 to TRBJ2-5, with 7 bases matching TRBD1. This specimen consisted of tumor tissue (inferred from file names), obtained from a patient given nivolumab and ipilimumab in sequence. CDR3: CASSSLPGTEETQYF. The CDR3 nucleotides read TGCGCCAGCAGCTCCTTGCCCGGGACAGAAGAGACCCAGTACTTC.